This paragraph covers one T cell receptor beta chain sequence. V gave up 5 bases and J gave up 2 bases, with 9 bases separating them. The germline V gene has CDR1 MNHNY and CDR2 SVGAGI (reference sequence). CDR3 length equals 13 residues. The data originate from a study of control samples from healthy donors and cancer patients. The repertoire was sequenced with immunoSEQ multiplex PCR; TCRdb's copy has only in-frame clones and lacks some. The repertoire holds around 95,000 clones, with about 85% as singletons. The chain has TRBV6-6 and TRBJ1-2; D ambiguous. The source is a man aged 25 to 45 in good health. The sample comprised blood. CDR3 sequence: CASSRRENYGYTF. CDR3 DNA sequence: TGTGCCAGCAGTCGTAGAGAGAACTATGGCTACACCTTC.